This T cell receptor beta chain derives from a study of blood T cells in healthy people across ages. Study-wide findings and caveats: Strong correlation was found linking TCR beta diversity to naive T cell percentage. In long-lived donors, naive CD4+ cell counts and diversity exceeded those of aged donors.

Researchers collected 9.5 to 10 milliliters of peripheral blood from every single donor. The ends were cut back, 6 bases at V and 4 bases at J, with 15 bases in the middle. This CDR3 spans 14 amino acids. To note about this clonotype: Its matching antigen is unknown.

The use of a sample-barcoded 5' primer and a J-beta primer mix characterized a second PCR of roughly 6 to 11 cycles. At least 2.5 million CDR3-containing paired-end reads were obtained per sample. TCRdb re-derived calls from the 5' RACE reads in MiXCR, one entry per CDR3 protein. The sample comprises about 1.6 million distinct CDR3 sequences, 30% to 35% of which are singletons, and 10% to 12% rests with the top ten. The sequencing sample was made of blood. The receptor's source is a woman between 25 and 40 years old in good health. V usage is TRBV12-3 or TRBV12-4 and J usage is TRBJ1-2, with D tentatively TRBD1 (5 bases). CDR3 sequence: CASRVSGGGYGYTF. The DNA for the CDR3 is TGTGCCAGCAGGGTCTCGGGGGGAGGCTATGGCTACACCTTC.